This passage covers 28 T cell receptor beta chains from one sample sequenced in a study of cytomegalovirus exposure and HLA in healthy donors. The PCR ran on 60 Vbeta and 13 Jbeta primers. TCRdb's table, derived via immunoSEQ multiplex PCR, lists solely in-frame clones and lacks some. Across more than 95,000 clones, the top ten clones capture approximately 3.5% of the sample. Input material: PBMCs. The origin of the receptors is a man aged 40-55 years in good health and CMV-seronegative.

This chain joins TRBV7-2 and TRBJ2-1; D gene unclear. The V gene's germline CDR1 is SGHTA and CDR2 FQGNSA. The V end lost 5 bases, the J end lost 8 bases, and 10 bases lay between the germline ends. The CDR3 consists of 12 residues. The CDR3 region has the DNA TGTGCCAGCAGCCTCCGGGTAGATGAGCAGTTCTTC. This gives the protein CASSLRVDEQFF.

The V call is TRBV7-8, the J call TRBJ2-7; the match to TRBD2 covers 7 bases. J lost 5 bases, V lost 6 bases, and 7 bases had no gene match. The CDR3 has 13 residues. The germline V gene has CDR1 SGHVS and CDR2 FQNEAQ. CDR3 loop: CASSSGSWNEQYF. CDR3 in DNA: TGTGCCAGCAGTAGCGGGTCCTGGAACGAGCAGTACTTC.

The rearrangement uses TRBV5-6 and TRBJ1-1, with TRBD1 matching over 8 bases. Trimming at V came to 3 bases and at J to 3 bases, leaving 7 bases not matched to a gene. The CDR3 has 15 amino acids. The germline CDR1 and CDR2 sequences are SGHDT and YYEEEE. CDR3 bases: TGTGCCAGCAGCTCGCCGACAGGGGCTTACACTGAAGCTTTCTTT. It yields the protein CASSSPTGAYTEAFF.

The J gene is TRBJ2-1, the V gene TRBV18; D might be TRBD2 (6 bases). Germline assignment: CDR1 KGHSH and CDR2 LQKENI. This CDR3 has 14 amino acids. V was shortened by 3 bases and J by 10 bases, with 16 bases between the two germline ends. CDR3 nucleotide sequence: TGTGCCAGCTCACCTAGTATGGGACTCCAAGAGCAGTTCTTC. It translates to CASSPSMGLQEQFF.

This rearrangement joins TRBV20-1 to TRBJ1-2; D not resolved. Germline V gene lookup returns CDR1 DFQATT and CDR2 SNEGSKA (reference sequence). Trimming took 6 bases from V and 7 from J, leaving 9 bases between them. The CDR3 is 10 residues long. The CDR3 DNA sequence: TGCAGTGCAGTCAGGTCTGGCTACACCTTC. Its protein is CSAVRSGYTF.

The chain links TRBV21-1 to TRBJ1-5; the table calls TRBD1, which could not be checked here. TRBV21-1 is given as a pseudogene. The CDR3 extends over 16 amino acids. The DNA for the CDR3 is TGTGCCAGCAGCTCCCGACAGGGGGACATTAATCAGCCCCAGCATTTT. It yields the protein CASSSRQGDINQPQHF.

The V and J genes are TRBV30 and TRBJ2-3, with D possibly TRBD1 on 6 matching bases. The CDR3 spans 13 residues. Germline V gene lookup returns CDR1 GTSNPN and CDR2 SVGIG (reference sequence). Deletions cut 1 base from V and 6 bases from J, with 11 bases between. Here the CDR3 DNA reads TGTGCCTGGAGTGGTGGGGGCCCGGATACGCAGTATTTT. It is translated as CAWSGGGPDTQYF. Full variable domain (outside the CDR3, taken from reference TRBV30 and TRBJ2-3): SQTIHQWPATLVQPVGSPLSLECTVEGTSNPNLYWYRQAAGRGLQLLFYSVGIGQISSEVPQNLSASRPQDRQFILSSKKLLLSDSGFYLCAWSGGGPDTQYFGPGTRLTVL.

V usage is TRBV5-4 and J usage is TRBJ2-1; 9 bases are shared with TRBD2. Germline loops: CDR1 SGHNT, CDR2 YYREEE (reference sequence). V shed 2 bases, J shed 2 bases, and the junction held 8 bases outside the gene matches. The CDR3 runs 17 residues. The CDR3 bases are TGTGCCAGCAGCTTATACTTAGCGGGAGCGACCTACAATGAGCAGTTCTTC. This sequence encodes CASSLYLAGATYNEQFF.

The chain couples TRBV5-1 to TRBJ2-7; TRBD2 matches 11 bases. CDR3 length equals 13 residues. Unmatched junction bases numbered 3, after V lost 4 bases and J lost 6 bases. CDR1 SGHRS and CDR2 YFSETQ come from the germline V gene. CDR3 in amino acids: CASSVAGGPEQYF. The CDR3 DNA reads TGCGCCAGCAGCGTAGCGGGGGGGCCCGAGCAGTACTTC. The complete variable domain, with remaining parts taken from reference TRBV5-1 and TRBJ2-7, reads KAGVTQTPRYLIKTRGQQVTLSCSPISGHRSVSWYQQTPGQGLQFLFEYFSETQRNKGNFPGRFSGRQFSNSRSEMNVSTLELGDSALYLCASSVAGGPEQYFGPGTRLTVT.

Concerning this clone itself: At one end the junction does not follow the germline gene, possibly because of a read error. CDR3 sequence reads: CASSVGADAQYF. CDR3 sequence (DNA): TGTGCCAGCAGCGTAGGTGCAGATGCGCAGTATTTT. The rearrangement links TRBV9 to TRBJ2-3; no reliable D call. Looked up from germline, CDR1 is SGDLS and CDR2 is YYNGEE. This CDR3 has 12 residues.

To note about this clone: Other DNA sequences in the sample encode the same CDR3. The rearrangement links TRBV5-4 to TRBJ1-2; unclear D gene. The germline V gene has CDR1 SGHNT and CDR2 YYREEE (reference sequence). Trimming took off 0 bases at V and 4 bases at J, with 10 bases between the two ends. The CDR3 has 14 amino acids. CDR3 coding DNA: TGTGCCAGCAGCTTGGTCTCAGAAATCTATGGCTACACCTTC. Amino acids: CASSLVSEIYGYTF.

The chain carries TRBV19 and TRBJ2-7; TRBD1 matches at 8 bases. Germline V gene data show CDR1 as LNHDA and CDR2 as SQIVND (reference sequence). The V and J ends lost 3 bases and 1 base, in that order; junction bases with no gene match: 2. The CDR3 is made up of 14 amino acids. CDR3 in DNA: TGTGCCAGTAGTATCCAGGGGGCTTCCTACGAGCAGTACTTC. Residues: CASSIQGASYEQYF.

The J gene is TRBJ1-5, the V gene TRBV4-1, with D hard to call. The ends were cut back, 1 base at V and 0 bases at J, with 7 bases in the middle. There are 15 residues in the CDR3. Germline CDR1 reads MGHRA; CDR2 reads YSYEKL. The CDR3 protein is CASSQVAYSNQPQHF. Here the CDR3 DNA reads TGCGCCAGCAGCCAAGTCGCCTATAGCAATCAGCCCCAGCATTTT.

V is TRBV29-1 and J is TRBJ1-2; 7 bases line up with TRBD1. Trimming cost V 6 bases and J 6 bases; bases outside gene matches: 10. There are 13 residues in the CDR3. In germline, CDR1 is SQVTM, CDR2 ANQGSEA. The CDR3: CSVQTGRRDGYTF. In DNA, the CDR3 is TGCAGCGTCCAGACAGGGAGAAGGGATGGCTACACCTTC.

The chain employs TRBV10-2 and TRBJ2-1, with a weak D call TRBD1 (5 bases). V lost 2 bases and J 4 bases, leaving 6 bases between the germline ends. Germline V gene sequence: CDR1 WSHSY, CDR2 SAAADI. The CDR3 loop spans 13 amino acids. The CDR3 nucleotides are TGCGCCAGCAGTGAGCCAGGGTACAATGAGCAGTTCTTC. Its protein product is CASSEPGYNEQFF.

The chain carries TRBV18 and TRBJ2-7, with 7 bases matching TRBD1. Germline values: CDR1 KGHSH, CDR2 LQKENI. V lost 5 bases and J lost 3; bases outside the gene matches: 10. This CDR3 region has 15 residues. The CDR3 sequence: CASSSTGQVYYEQYF. For the CDR3, the DNA is TGTGCCAGCTCATCCACCGGACAGGTCTACTACGAGCAGTACTTC.

The chain combines TRBV30 with TRBJ2-5; D possibly corresponds to TRBD2 (6 bases). V shed 2 bases and J shed 1 base, with 11 bases lying between them. The length of the CDR3 is 14 residues. Germline values: CDR1 GTSNPN, CDR2 SVGIG (reference sequence). The CDR3, as DNA: TGTGCCTGGAGTTTAGGACTATCCCAAGAGACCCAGTACTTC. It specifies CAWSLGLSQETQYF.

This chain connects TRBV27 to TRBJ1-2; 10 bases align to TRBD1. CDR1 is MNHEY and CDR2 is SMNVEV in the germline V gene (reference sequence). The CDR3 is 16 residues long. Trimming at V came to 2 bases and at J to 2 bases, leaving 5 bases not matched to a gene. CDR3 sequence: CASSLKGTGVNYGYTF. Written as DNA, the CDR3 is TGTGCCAGCAGTTTAAAAGGGACAGGGGTGAACTATGGCTACACCTTC.

The genes are TRBV28 and TRBJ1-2; possibly TRBD1 for D (5 bases). The CDR3 sequence is 14 residues long. Trimming stripped 4 bases from V and 8 bases from J, with 17 bases between. Germline CDR1 MDHEN, CDR2 SYDVKM. The CDR3 is CASSSAGRGRGYTF. The CDR3 coding sequence is TGTGCCAGCAGTTCCGCCGGGAGGGGCCGCGGCTACACCTTC.

This chain joins TRBV19 and TRBJ1-5, with 9 positions matching TRBD1. The CDR3 consists of 15 residues. With V trimmed by 2 bases and J by 9 bases, 8 bases remained unmatched. Per the germline V gene, CDR1 is LNHDA and CDR2 is SQIVND (reference sequence). DNA of the CDR3: TGTGCCAGTAGTATATCCCGAACAGGGGGCTCGCCCCAGCATTTT. Residues: CASSISRTGGSPQHF.

The V and J genes are TRBV7-9 and TRBJ2-7; D gene ambiguous. The CDR3 consists of 17 residues. The germline V gene encodes CDR1 SEHNR and CDR2 FQNEAQ (reference sequence). V was cut by 0 bases and J by 0 bases, with 15 bases left in between. CDR3 sequence reads: CASSLAAGGRSSYEQYF. The CDR3, as DNA: TGTGCCAGCAGCTTAGCGGCTGGCGGAAGAAGCTCCTACGAGCAGTACTTC.

The chain combines TRBV5-6 with TRBJ1-2; 7 bases are a match to TRBD1. J lost 6 bases, V lost 1 base, and 3 bases had no gene match. Germline V CDR1 and CDR2: SGHDT, YYEEEE. CDR3 length: 13 amino acids. In DNA form, the CDR3 reads TGTGCCAGCAGCTTGACAGGGGCGGATGGCTACACCTTC. Residues: CASSLTGADGYTF.

The chain is built from TRBV27 and TRBJ1-4; TRBD1 matches at 7 bases. Losses at the gene ends were 5 bases for V and 3 bases for J; bases not matched to a gene: 9. The CDR3 sequence is 16 residues long. CDR1 is MNHEY, CDR2 SMNVEV, per germline (reference sequence). CDR3 coding DNA: TGTGCCAGCAGTCCCCTCCGGACAGGCCCTAATGAAAAACTGTTTTTT. It translates to CASSPLRTGPNEKLFF.

Comment on this clone: A read error may account for a junction end that differs from germline. The same CDR3 is also encoded by other DNA sequences in this sample. The chain combines TRBV25-1 with TRBJ2-7, with TRBD1 matching 8 bases. The germline CDR1 and CDR2 sequences are MGHDK and SYGVNS. The CDR3 has 13 residues. The CDR3 region is CASSVTGAYEQYF. CDR3 nucleotide sequence: TGTGCTAGCAGTGTGACAGGGGCCTACGAGCAGTACTTC.

The chain joins TRBV27 to TRBJ1-1; D unclear. Germline V gene lookup returns CDR1 MNHEY and CDR2 SMNVEV (reference sequence). This CDR3 region has 11 residues. The V end was cut by 8 bases, the J end by 1 base, with 5 bases between. This CDR3 reads CASARNTEAFF. For the CDR3, the DNA is TGTGCCAGCGCCAGGAACACTGAAGCTTTCTTT.

The rearrangement uses TRBV19 and TRBJ1-2; TRBD1 agrees at 10 bases. Germline V gene sequence: CDR1 LNHDA, CDR2 SQIVND (reference sequence). Trimming cost V 3 bases and J 4 bases; bases outside gene matches: 17. The CDR3 is 19 residues long. Written as DNA, the CDR3 is TGTGCCAGTAGTATTATGGAGGTAAACCGGGACAGGGGCCCCTATGGCTACACCTTC. Translating gives CASSIMEVNRDRGPYGYTF.

The genes are TRBV5-1 and TRBJ2-7; TRBD1 matches 11 bases. Germline-derived CDR1 and CDR2 are SGHRS and YFSETQ. The CDR3 is made up of 15 amino acids. J was trimmed by 6 bases and V by 0 bases; bases with no gene match: 5. CDR3 DNA: TGCGCCAGCAGCTTGGCCCCCGGGACAGGGGGCGAGCAGTACTTC. Residues: CASSLAPGTGGEQYF. The full variable domain, with the rest looked up from reference TRBV5-1 and TRBJ2-7, is KAGVTQTPRYLIKTRGQQVTLSCSPISGHRSVSWYQQTPGQGLQFLFEYFSETQRNKGNFPGRFSGRQFSNSRSEMNVSTLELGDSALYLCASSLAPGTGGEQYFGPGTRLTVT.

The chain employs TRBV6-1 and TRBJ1-5; TRBD1 agrees at 8 bases. CDR1 MNHNS and CDR2 SASEGT come from the germline V gene. This CDR3 has 14 residues. V lost 8 bases to trimming and J lost 1 base; unmatched junction nucleotides: 4. The CDR3 nucleotides are TGTGCCAGCTTTGACAGGGGAAGCAATCAGCCCCAGCATTTT. Protein: CASFDRGSNQPQHF.